Each of the 13 T cell receptor beta chains below was sequenced from the same sample in a study of cytomegalovirus exposure and HLA in healthy donors. A multiplex PCR was run with 60 Vbeta primers and 13 Jbeta primers. TCRdb keeps only in-frame clones here, not all; method: immunoSEQ multiplex PCR. This sample carries about 150,000 clones, 70% to 80% of them seen once, and the ten largest clones take under 4%. The sequenced material came from PBMCs. The origin of the receptors is a human donor in good health.

The CDR3 protein is CASSEEIRISNQPQHF. CDR3 DNA sequence: TGTGCCAGCAGTGAAGAAATTAGAATCAGCAATCAGCCCCAGCATTTT. This rearrangement joins TRBV6-1 to TRBJ1-5; D uncertain. From germline, CDR1 is MNHNS and CDR2 SASEGT. Trimming pared 1 base from V and 1 base from J, leaving 11 bases between. This CDR3 comprises 16 residues.

The V and J genes are TRBV29-1 and TRBJ2-1; 7 nucleotides align to TRBD2. Losses at the gene ends were 2 bases for V and 3 bases for J; bases not matched to a gene: 4. This CDR3 region has 14 residues. Germline assignment: CDR1 SQVTM and CDR2 ANQGSEA. The DNA for the CDR3 is TGCAGCGTTGAAAGACCGGGGGGCTACAATGAGCAGTTCTTC. Translation: CSVERPGGYNEQFF.

This clone was seen only once. The CDR3 sequence: CASSRLAESYEQYF. In DNA form, the CDR3 reads TGTGCCAGCAGCCGACTAGCGGAGTCATACGAGCAGTACTTC. V and J are TRBV7-6 and TRBJ2-7, with 9 positions matching TRBD2. V lost 5 bases, J lost 4 bases, and 6 bases stayed unmatched. CDR3 length equals 14 residues. Germline assignment: CDR1 SGHVS and CDR2 FNYEAQ.

This chain joins TRBV6-5 and TRBJ1-4, with a possible D match to TRBD1 (6 bases). V lost 5 bases and J 7 bases, leaving 17 bases between the germline ends. The germline gives CDR1 MNHEY, CDR2 SVGAGI. There are 15 residues in the CDR3. CDR3 loop: CASSPGLTGVEKLFF. CDR3 coding DNA: TGTGCCAGCAGTCCCGGGTTGACAGGCGTTGAAAAACTGTTTTTT.

This clone appeared a single time. The gene calls are TRBV6-5 and TRBJ1-2; 7 bases agree with TRBD1. In germline, CDR1 is MNHEY, CDR2 SVGAGI. V lost 2 bases to trimming and J lost 4 bases; unmatched junction nucleotides: 7. The CDR3 extends over 15 amino acids. CDR3 region: CASSYTPQGSYGYTF. In nucleotides, the CDR3 is TGTGCCAGCAGTTACACACCACAGGGGTCCTATGGCTACACCTTC.

This chain links TRBV28 with TRBJ2-7, with 7 positions matching TRBD2. The CDR3 is 15 amino acids. The trim removed 7 bases at V and 2 bases at J, leaving 11 bases unmatched. Germline values: CDR1 MDHEN, CDR2 SYDVKM. As DNA, the CDR3 is TGTGCCAGCACCCCAGGGCTAGCGGTTACCTACGAGCAGTACTTC. It is translated as CASTPGLAVTYEQYF.

For the CDR3, the DNA is TGTGCCAGCAGTGACGTTACAGACGCCTATGGCTACACCTTC. This codes for CASSDVTDAYGYTF. The V and J genes are TRBV25-1 and TRBJ1-2; the D is unclear. Looked up from germline, CDR1 is MGHDK and CDR2 is SYGVNS. The ends were cut back, 3 bases at V and 4 bases at J, with 12 bases in the middle. This CDR3 has 14 residues.

The gene calls are TRBV19 and TRBJ1-2; 10 positions agree with TRBD1. The CDR3 has 16 amino acids. Germline V gives CDR1 LNHDA, CDR2 SQIVND (reference sequence). Trimming cost V 3 bases and J 4 bases; bases outside gene matches: 8. CDR3 region: CASSMPGQGSSYGYTF. The CDR3 DNA sequence: TGTGCCAGTAGTATGCCGGGACAGGGGTCAAGCTATGGCTACACCTTC.

This clone appeared a few times. Other DNA sequences in the sample encode the same CDR3. The rearrangement joins TRBV7-3 to TRBJ2-3, with D possibly TRBD1 on 5 matching bases. The germline gives CDR1 SGHTA, CDR2 FQGTGA. This CDR3 region has 14 residues. Trimming left V 8 bases short and J 0 bases short, with 12 bases between. In DNA, the CDR3 is TGTGCCAGCTCCCTAGGACATAGCACAGATACGCAGTATTTT. Translating gives CASSLGHSTDTQYF.

V gene TRBV7-2 combines with J gene TRBJ1-2; D not certain. Per the germline V gene, CDR1 is SGHTA and CDR2 is FQGNSA. The ends were cut back, 4 bases at V and 4 bases at J, with 22 bases in the middle. This CDR3 has 17 residues. Here the CDR3 DNA reads TGTGCCAGCAGCTCCCGGGTCCACCCCCCTTATAGCTATGGCTACACCTTC. Its protein product is CASSSRVHPPYSYGYTF.

The V gene is TRBV19, the J gene TRBJ2-7; D not resolved. V lost 8 bases to trimming and J lost 6 bases, with 11 bases between them. Germline V CDR1 and CDR2: LNHDA, SQIVND (reference sequence). The CDR3 runs 11 residues. For the CDR3, the DNA is TGTGCCAGTTCTCAGTCTTTCGAGCAGTACTTC. Its translation is CASSQSFEQYF.

The chain joins TRBV28 to TRBJ1-6; D is unclear. The V gene's germline CDR1 is MDHEN and CDR2 SYDVKM. V dropped 8 bases and J dropped 5 bases, with 16 bases sitting between them. The CDR3 loop spans 15 amino acids. In nucleotides, the CDR3 is TGTGCCAGCCACGACACGGGGTCCCATAATTCACCCCTCCACTTT. Translation: CASHDTGSHNSPLHF. The entire variable domain, with the rest obtained from reference TRBV28 and TRBJ1-6, is as follows: DVKVTQSSRYLVKRTGEKVFLECVQDMDHENMFWYRQDPGLGLRLIYFSYDVKMKEKGDIPEGYSVSREKKERFSLILESASTNQTSMYLCASHDTGSHNSPLHFGNGTRLTVT.

The genes are TRBV6-6 and TRBJ2-3, with 10 nucleotides matching TRBD2. J lost 2 bases, V lost 5 bases, and 7 bases had no gene match. The CDR3 loop spans 16 amino acids. In germline, CDR1 is MNHNY, CDR2 SVGAGI (reference sequence). DNA for the CDR3: TGTGCCAGCAGTCAGACCGGGACTAGCGTCACAGATACGCAGTATTTT. Encoded protein: CASSQTGTSVTDTQYF.